This TCR beta chain came from a study of T-cell reconstitution after alpha-beta-depleted transplantation in children. Whole-study findings and limits: Surviving recipient T cells and thymic progenitors accounted for the high day-60 TCRbeta diversity observed in some patients. About two months after transplant, alpha-beta T cells reportedly came from several hundred expanded graft clones. Newly generated T cells supplied most T-cell counts and diversity one year post-transplant.

V shed 8 bases and J shed 2 bases, with 22 bases lying between them. Germline CDR1 MNHEY, CDR2 SMNVEV (reference sequence). The CDR3 sequence is 16 residues long. Construction of the TCRbeta library involved unique molecular identifiers. Each CDR3 protein gets one entry after TCRdb re-called the PCR reads with MiXCR. The sample shows a few hundred thousand distinct CDR3 sequences, about 24% of them seen only once. This clonotype was seen more than once but under ten times. Its target is unknown. The chain combines TRBV27 with TRBJ2-7; D perhaps matches TRBD1 (6 bases). The source was PBMCs, mostly from graft donor cells, collected 360 days after TCRalphabeta/CD19-depleted stem cell transplant. This receptor was identified in a female patient aged 2 to 10 who had a stem cell transplant for congenital amegakaryocytic thrombocytopenia, so the T cells may come from the graft donor. The CDR3 coding sequence is TGTGCCAGCCCCAGGCCCCAGACAGGTACCGCCTACGAGCAGTACTTC. Its translation: CASPRPQTGTAYEQYF.